One sample yielded the 21 T cell receptor beta chains listed below, sequenced in a study of T-cell memory formation after mild COVID-19. TCRdb itself ran the 5' RACE reads through MiXCR, one entry per CDR3 protein. The data hold around 300,000 distinct CDR3 sequences, with over 10% observed a single time. Sample: PBMCs or a T cell subset sorted from them (not recorded which). All receptors come from a man between 18 and 35 years old who had mild COVID-19 (a few samples of this study predate the infection). Cell type and time point are not known.

CDR3 loop: CASSPIAASTDTQYF. The CDR3, as DNA: TGTGCCAGCTCACCAATTGCGGCAAGCACAGATACGCAGTATTTT. The chain couples TRBV18 to TRBJ2-3; D not resolved. There are 15 residues in the CDR3. The germline V gene has CDR1 KGHSH and CDR2 LQKENI. The V end was cut by 2 bases, the J end by 0 bases, with 9 bases between.

The CDR3 DNA reads TGTGCCAGCAGTTACTCGACCGGAGACGGGGTCGGGGTCGAAAACTATGGCTACACCTTC. Protein product: CASSYSTGDGVGVENYGYTF. The gene calls are TRBV6-2 or TRBV6-3 and TRBJ1-2; D not certain. The V and J ends lost 0 bases and 2 bases respectively, with 25 bases between them. Germline assignment: CDR1 MNHEY and CDR2 SVGEGT. The CDR3 covers 20 residues.

V gene TRBV12-3 or TRBV12-4 combines with J gene TRBJ1-1; D is unresolved. CDR3 size: 13 residues. V was trimmed by 3 bases and J by 1 base, leaving 6 bases between them. In nucleotides, the CDR3 is TGTGCCAGCAGTTTGAGCCAGAACACTGAAGCTTTCTTT. Its protein is CASSLSQNTEAFF.

The sample holds a few counts of this clonotype. The chain employs TRBV4-1 and TRBJ2-5; 15 bases are shared with TRBD2. The CDR3 contains 17 residues. V lost 4 bases and J lost 4; bases outside the gene matches: 7. CDR1 and CDR2 (germline): MGHRA, YSYEKL. CDR3 DNA sequence: TGCGCCAGCAGCCCCCTGGGACTAGCGGGGGGAGGAGAGACCCAGTACTTC. It specifies CASSPLGLAGGGETQYF.

This clonotype occurred a few times. The J gene is TRBJ1-1, the V gene TRBV6-5; D is undetermined. Trimming left V 2 bases short and J 6 bases short, with 10 bases between. The CDR3 covers 13 residues. CDR1 and CDR2 (germline): MNHEY, SVGAGI. The CDR3 sequence is CASSYHQTAEAFF. The DNA for the CDR3 is TGTGCCAGCAGTTACCACCAAACTGCTGAAGCTTTCTTT.

This clonotype was observed at least ten times. The chain has TRBV4-1 and TRBJ2-1; D unresolved. The CDR3 totals 12 residues. CDR1 and CDR2 (germline): MGHRA, YSYEKL. V lost 4 bases to trimming and J lost 8 bases, with 9 bases between them. The CDR3 nucleotides read TGCGCCAGCAGCCTCCTGATGGATGAGCAGTTCTTC. This sequence encodes CASSLLMDEQFF.

This clonotype was seen more than once but under ten times. The J gene is TRBJ1-1, the V gene TRBV12-3 or TRBV12-4; TRBD1 matches 10 bases. The CDR3 runs 19 residues. V dropped 2 bases and J dropped 1; count of bases not matched to a gene: 13. The CDR3 coding sequence is TGTGCCAGCAGTTTACCAACGCTACTGACAGGGGGCGGGAACACTGAAGCTTTCTTT. Translating gives CASSLPTLLTGGGNTEAFF.

This clonotype was seen a few times. The genes are TRBV28 and TRBJ2-1; a possible D gene is TRBD1 (6 bases). CDR3 length equals 17 residues. V was clipped by 3 bases and J by 4 bases, with 19 bases between them. Germline assignment: CDR1 MDHEN and CDR2 SYDVKM. CDR3 sequence: CASSLVSGHVFYNEQFF. CDR3 nucleotide sequence: TGTGCCAGCAGTTTGGTGTCGGGACATGTGTTTTACAATGAGCAGTTCTTC. Filled out from reference TRBV28 and TRBJ2-1, the complete variable domain reads DVKVTQSSRYLVKRTGEKVFLECVQDMDHENMFWYRQDPGLGLRLIYFSYDVKMKEKGDIPEGYSVSREKKERFSLILESASTNQTSMYLCASSLVSGHVFYNEQFFGPGTRLTVL.

The chain recombines TRBV4-3 with TRBJ1-2; possible D gene TRBD1, 5 bases. The CDR3 extends over 14 amino acids. Germline CDR1 and CDR2: LGHNA and YSLEER. V lost 0 bases and J 1 base, leaving 6 bases between the germline ends. The CDR3 DNA sequence: TGCGCCAGCAGCCAAGATGACAGTAACTATGGCTACACCTTC. Protein sequence: CASSQDDSNYGYTF.

This clonotype was observed a few times. The chain employs TRBV5-1 and TRBJ2-7; D is unclear. Trimming pared 0 bases from V and 3 bases from J, leaving 7 bases between. The CDR3 runs to 13 residues. Germline CDR1 and CDR2: SGHRS and YFSETQ. Written as DNA, the CDR3 is TGCGCCAGCAGCTTGGACGCGGTCTACGAGCAGTACTTC. Protein product: CASSLDAVYEQYF.

The CDR3 protein is CASSTGQWAQYV. The CDR3 DNA sequence: TGTGCCAGCAGCACCGGACAGTGGGCGCAGTACGTC. J is TRBJ2-7 and V is TRBV7-8; D is perhaps TRBD1 (6 bases). Germline loops: CDR1 SGHVS, CDR2 FQNEAQ. The V and J ends lost 5 bases and 9 bases respectively, with 14 bases between them. The length of the CDR3 is 12 residues.

This chain joins TRBV29-1 and TRBJ1-1; tentatively, D is TRBD1 (6 bases). The length of the CDR3 is 15 residues. V shed 1 base and J shed 1 base, with 13 bases lying between them. Germline V gene sequence: CDR1 SQVTM, CDR2 ANQGSEA. DNA for the CDR3: TGCAGCGTTGAAGGGAAAGGGGGGGCGAACACTGAAGCTTTCTTT. Its protein product is CSVEGKGGANTEAFF.

This clonotype appeared a few times. The chain carries TRBV5-1 and TRBJ1-1; D is ambiguous. CDR1 and CDR2 (germline): SGHRS, YFSETQ. Trimming took off 3 bases at V and 0 bases at J, with 15 bases between the two ends. The CDR3 is 16 amino acids. Written as DNA, the CDR3 is TGCGCCAGCAGCTCCGTGGGCCCCACGATGAACACTGAAGCTTTCTTT. Encoded protein: CASSSVGPTMNTEAFF.

The chain carries TRBV6-5 and TRBJ2-5, with a tentative D call TRBD2 (6 bases). The CDR3 runs 15 residues. V was shortened by 1 base and J by 1 base, with 10 bases between the two germline ends. Germline lookup yields CDR1 MNHEY and CDR2 SVGAGI. CDR3 sequence (DNA): TGTGCCAGCAGTTACTTGGGGGGTATCCAAGAGACCCAGTACTTC. Amino acids: CASSYLGGIQETQYF.

This clonotype was picked up a small number of times. The chain is built from TRBV21-1 and TRBJ1-1. TRBV21-1 is assigned pseudogene status. The CDR3 loop spans 15 amino acids. The CDR3 spells CASSKRRETNTEAFF. CDR3 coding DNA: TGTGCCAGCAGCAAACGGCGAGAAACGAACACTGAAGCTTTCTTT.

This clonotype has only a few counts. DNA of the CDR3: TGTGCCAGCAGTAAGAATGAAAAACTGTTTTTT. It yields the protein CASSKNEKLFF. This rearrangement joins TRBV12-3 or TRBV12-4 to TRBJ1-4; D call uncertain. V lost 5 bases and J lost 5, with 3 bases in between. The CDR3 is 11 amino acids.

This sequence joins TRBV5-4 and TRBJ2-1; 10 positions match TRBD1. The CDR3 is made up of 13 amino acids. The germline V gene has CDR1 SGHNT and CDR2 YYREEE (reference sequence). Germline trimming cut 5 bases from V and 5 bases from J; bases unmatched to any gene: 1. The CDR3 sequence: CASRGQGNNEQFF. The DNA for the CDR3 is TGTGCCAGCAGGGGACAGGGGAACAATGAGCAGTTCTTC.

This sequence joins TRBV23-1 and TRBJ1-6; D may be TRBD1 (6 bases). TRBV23-1 is classed as an ORF, of uncertain function. V was cut by 0 bases and J by 7 bases, with 16 bases left in between. This CDR3 is 17 amino acids long. As DNA, the CDR3 is TGCGCCAGCAGTCAATCGAAAGAGACAGGACCGAATTCACCCCTCCACTTT. This gives the protein CASSQSKETGPNSPLHF.

This clonotype has a count of ten or more. This chain joins TRBV7-2 and TRBJ2-3; D is ambiguous. There are 13 residues in the CDR3. The germline V gene encodes CDR1 SGHTA and CDR2 FQGNSA. V was trimmed by 3 bases and J by 0 bases, leaving 4 bases between them. The DNA of the CDR3 is TGTGCCAGCAGCTTGCAGAGCACAGATACGCAGTATTTT. It is translated as CASSLQSTDTQYF.

The CDR3 DNA sequence: TGTGCCAGCAGCCAAGAGCGGGGGGCTCCTTTCTTT. Amino acid sequence: CASSQERGAPFF. The V and J genes are TRBV3-1 and TRBJ1-1; D might be TRBD1 (6 bases). The V gene lost 0 bases and the J gene lost 12 bases, with 11 bases spanning the gap. CDR1 LGHDT and CDR2 YNNKEL come from the germline V gene (reference sequence). CDR3 length: 12 residues.

This clonotype has a handful of counts. The chain recombines TRBV27 with TRBJ1-6; a weak D match, TRBD1 (6 bases). This CDR3 region has 13 residues. Germline V gene sequence: CDR1 MNHEY, CDR2 SMNVEV (reference sequence). Trimming took 6 bases from V and 13 from J, leaving 16 bases between them. CDR3 coding DNA: TGTGCCAGCAGACCCAACGAAGGGGGTCCCCTCCACTTT. Protein: CASRPNEGGPLHF.